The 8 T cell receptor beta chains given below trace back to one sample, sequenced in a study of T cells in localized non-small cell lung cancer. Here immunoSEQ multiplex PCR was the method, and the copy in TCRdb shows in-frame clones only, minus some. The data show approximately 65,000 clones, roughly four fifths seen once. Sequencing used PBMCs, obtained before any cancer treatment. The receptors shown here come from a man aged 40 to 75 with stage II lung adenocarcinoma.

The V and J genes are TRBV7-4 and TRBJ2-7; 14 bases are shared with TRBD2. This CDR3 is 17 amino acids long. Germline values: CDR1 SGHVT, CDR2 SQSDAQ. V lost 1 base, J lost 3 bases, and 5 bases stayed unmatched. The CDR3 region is CASSLGLAGGPIYEQYF. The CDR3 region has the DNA TGTGCCAGCAGCTTAGGACTAGCGGGAGGGCCGATCTACGAGCAGTACTTC.

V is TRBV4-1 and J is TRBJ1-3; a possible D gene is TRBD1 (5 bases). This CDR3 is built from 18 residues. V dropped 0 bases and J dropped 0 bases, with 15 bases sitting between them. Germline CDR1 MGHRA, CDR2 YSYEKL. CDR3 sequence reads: CASSQERHRMSSGNTIYF. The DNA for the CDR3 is TGCGCCAGCAGCCAAGAGCGGCACAGGATGAGCTCTGGAAACACCATATATTTT.

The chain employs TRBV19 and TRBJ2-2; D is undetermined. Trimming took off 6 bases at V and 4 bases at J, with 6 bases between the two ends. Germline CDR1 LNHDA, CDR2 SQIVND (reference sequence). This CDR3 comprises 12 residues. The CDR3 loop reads CASSQATGELFF. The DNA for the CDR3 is TGTGCCAGTAGCCAGGCCACCGGGGAGCTGTTTTTT.

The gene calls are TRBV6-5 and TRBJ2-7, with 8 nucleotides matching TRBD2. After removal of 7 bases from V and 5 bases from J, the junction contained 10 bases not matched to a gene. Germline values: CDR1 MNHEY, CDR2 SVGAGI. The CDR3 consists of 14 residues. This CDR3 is CASTNSGGGDEQYF. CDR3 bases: TGTGCCAGCACCAACAGCGGGGGCGGGGACGAGCAGTACTTC.

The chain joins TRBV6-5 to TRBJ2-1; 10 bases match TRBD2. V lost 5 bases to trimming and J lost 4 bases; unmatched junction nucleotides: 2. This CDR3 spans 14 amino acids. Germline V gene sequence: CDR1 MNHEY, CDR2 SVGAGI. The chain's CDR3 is CASSLAGAYNEQFF. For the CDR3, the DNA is TGTGCCAGCAGTCTAGCGGGAGCGTACAATGAGCAGTTCTTC.

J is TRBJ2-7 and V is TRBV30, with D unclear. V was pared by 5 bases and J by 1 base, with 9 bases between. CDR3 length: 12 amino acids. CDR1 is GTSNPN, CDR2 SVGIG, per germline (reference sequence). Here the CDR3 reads CAWGSESYEQYF. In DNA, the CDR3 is TGTGCCTGGGGGTCGGAGTCCTACGAGCAGTACTTC.

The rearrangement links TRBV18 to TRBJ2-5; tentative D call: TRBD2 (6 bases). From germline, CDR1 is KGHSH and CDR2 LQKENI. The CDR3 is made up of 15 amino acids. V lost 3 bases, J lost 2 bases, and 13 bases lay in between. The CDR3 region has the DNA TGTGCCAGCTCACCTCGCGTGGGGGGACAAGAGACCCAGTACTTC. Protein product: CASSPRVGGQETQYF. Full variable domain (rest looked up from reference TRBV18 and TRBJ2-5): NAGVMQNPRHLVRRRGQEARLRCSPMKGHSHVYWYRQLPEEGLKFMVYLQKENIIDESGMPKERFSAEFPKEGPSILRIQQVVRGDSAAYFCASSPRVGGQETQYFGPGTRLLVL.

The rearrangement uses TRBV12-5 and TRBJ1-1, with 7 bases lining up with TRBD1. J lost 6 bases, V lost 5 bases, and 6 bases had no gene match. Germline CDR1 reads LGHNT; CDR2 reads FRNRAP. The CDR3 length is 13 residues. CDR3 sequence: CASGTRQGSEAFF. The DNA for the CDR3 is TGTGCTAGTGGTACCCGACAGGGATCTGAAGCTTTCTTT.